This T cell receptor (beta chain) was sequenced during a study of CXCR3-negative and CXCR3-positive naive CD8 T cells (dated by TCRdb to about 2019). Context from the whole study: About 150 million TRB reads were obtained in total, roughly 1.5 +/- 0.3 million reads per library. Data from about ten donors, pooled across two independent experiments, went into the diversity and physicochemical repertoire analyses. TRBV-TRBJ cluster analysis included naive subsets from several donors and memory cells from 3 donors. Study-wide findings and limitations: Naive CXCR3-negative and CXCR3-positive cells from the same donor showed similar TRBV-TRBJ usage, whereas memory cells showed distinct patterns. Compared with CXCR3-negative naive cells, CXCR3-positive naive cells had TRB CDR3s with higher hydrophobicity (lower Kidera factor 4), lower energy, and higher strength and volume indices. Because surface CD5, which has been linked to self-reactivity in mice, was comparable between naive subsets, TCR interaction strength was also inferred from TRB CDR3 physicochemical properties. Comparably high repertoire diversity was found in both naive subsets, whereas much lower repertoire diversity was found in memory CD8+ T cells. Freshly isolated PBMCs were used for most assays because CXCR3 expression went down partially after cryopreservation.

Sequencing took place on a NextSeq 550. The Human TCR Profiling Kit (MiLaboratory) was used to make UMI-labeled 5' RACE TRB cDNA libraries. cDNA synthesis used the entire amount of extracted RNA, and PCR amplification then used the entire amount of cDNA produced. Libraries were prepared in parallel with an identical number of PCR cycles. The study's own analysis went as follows. With a minimum of two reads required per UMI, MIGEC and MiXCR pulled out about 50,000 +/- 10,000 unique UMI-labeled TRB cDNA molecules from each library. On average, each library contained approximately 40,000 +/- 10,000 functional in-frame TRB CDR3 nucleotide clonotypes without stop codons. After downsampling to 5000 UMI-labeled TRB molecules per sample, diversity metrics such as normalized Shannon-Wiener and Chao1 were calculated in VDJtools. VDJtools computed clonotype-size-weighted physicochemical properties of the central five CDR3 residues: interaction energy, strength, volume and Kidera factor 4. TCRdb reprocessed the reads and assigns one entry to each CDR3 protein sequence, leaving out DNA. The V and J calls follow TCRdb's processing rather than the paper's. The sample has 70,000 to 95,000 distinct CDR3 sequences on record. The ten largest account for around 1.5% of the sample.

As regards this clonotype: Its antigen specificity is not known.

For every CD8+ T cell subset, 300,000 cells were flow-sorted straight into RLT lysis buffer, and each subset was sorted in triplicate. To exclude memory contaminants, naive CD8+ T cells were stringently defined as CD45RO-CCR7+CD27+CD95-. Using standard density gradient centrifugation, peripheral blood mononuclear cells were isolated from buffy coats. Naive CXCR3-negative and CXCR3-positive CD8+ T cells were flow-sorted using a FACSAria III. Total RNA was extracted from sorted cells using an RNeasy Mini Kit. The TCR comes from a human donor in good health. Some clones in this sample may be carry-over from other donors' samples. The sample taken for sequencing was naive CXCR3- CD8+ T cells from blood. The intended sense of this specimen's cell subset or site label: CD45RO-CCR7+CD27+CD95- naive CD8+ T cells lacking CXCR3 (TNR3-).

The CDR3 has the sequence CSVQPESQKLFF. The rearranged segments are TRBV29-1 and TRBJ1-4. The germline V gene specifies SQVTM as CDR1 and ANQGSEA as CDR2. The CDR3 sequence holds 12 residues, the cysteine and phenylalanine included. DNA for this receptor is not on file.